Each of the 32 T cell receptor beta chains below was sequenced from the same sample in a study of cytomegalovirus exposure and HLA in healthy donors. PCR used 60 Vbeta primers and 13 Jbeta primers. Sequencing used immunoSEQ multiplex PCR; TCRdb keeps in-frame clones, though not all of them. This table holds about 200,000 clones, around 88% found once. Sequencing input: PBMCs. These receptors came from a woman in her thirties in good health and CMV-seronegative.

V and J are TRBV5-6 and TRBJ1-1; maybe TRBD1 (5 bases). CDR1 is SGHDT and CDR2 is YYEEEE in the germline V gene. Trimming stripped 6 bases from V and 5 bases from J, with 11 bases between. This CDR3 contains 12 residues. In DNA, the CDR3 is TGTGCCAGCACCGGGGGGGGGACTGAAGCTTTCTTT. Its protein product is CASTGGGTEAFF.

The chain couples TRBV10-3 to TRBJ2-5, with 11 bases that match TRBD1. The germline gives CDR1 ENHRY, CDR2 SYGVKD. V gave up 2 bases and J gave up 5 bases; unmatched junction bases: 4. The CDR3 sequence is 15 residues long. DNA of the CDR3: TGTGCCATCAGTGAGACGGACAGGGGGCGGGAGACCCAGTACTTC. It encodes CAISETDRGRETQYF.

This chain joins TRBV9 and TRBJ2-5; TRBD2 matches at 12 bases. The J call may not be correct, given that the DNA end is closer to TRBJ2-7. The CDR3 totals 16 residues. Germline CDR1 SGDLS, CDR2 YYNGEE. The chain's CDR3 is CASSVLAGGPGNEQYF. In DNA, the CDR3 is TGTGCCAGCAGCGTTCTAGCGGGAGGGCCTGGTAACGAGCAGTACTTC.

A few counts support this clone. V and J are TRBV6-5 and TRBJ1-4, with D maybe TRBD1 (6 bases). CDR3 length equals 12 residues. Trimming removed 6 bases at V and 8 bases at J, with 10 bases between. Germline V lookup: CDR1 MNHEY, CDR2 SVGAGI. The CDR3 DNA reads as TGTGCCAGCAGGGCAGGGGTGGAAAAACTGTTTTTT. It yields the protein CASRAGVEKLFF.

This clone came up once. The chain carries TRBV18 and TRBJ2-7; 10 bases line up with TRBD1. With 5 bases clipped from V and 2 bases from J, the junction kept 6 bases outside the gene matches. The germline gives CDR1 KGHSH, CDR2 LQKENI. CDR3 size: 15 residues. CDR3 in amino acids: CASSSGTGVAYEQYF. The DNA for the CDR3 is TGTGCCAGCTCATCCGGGACAGGGGTAGCCTACGAGCAGTACTTC.

This clone was detected only once. The chain joins TRBV6-5 to TRBJ2-5; perhaps TRBD2 as D (5 bases). The assigned J gene may be wrong: the sequence end matches TRBJ2-7 better. The V gene's germline CDR1 is MNHEY and CDR2 SVGAGI. The CDR3 is 14 amino acids. CDR3 in DNA: TGTGCCAGCAGTTACTCGTCCAGCGGCTACGAGCAGTACTTC. It codes for CASSYSSSGYEQYF.

This clone was observed a few times. This chain links TRBV5-4 with TRBJ1-1, with TRBD1 matching over 7 bases. This CDR3 spans 14 amino acids. Germline trimming cut 0 bases from V and 4 bases from J; bases unmatched to any gene: 3. Per the germline V gene, CDR1 is SGHNT and CDR2 is YYREEE (reference sequence). In DNA, the CDR3 is TGTGCCAGCAGCTTGGACAGGGGCGGCACTGAAGCTTTCTTT. Translation gives CASSLDRGGTEAFF.

The chain joins TRBV19 to TRBJ1-2, with 9 bases aligning to TRBD1. CDR1 LNHDA and CDR2 SQIVND come from the germline V gene (reference sequence). V lost 8 bases, J lost 6 bases, and 13 bases stayed unmatched. The CDR3 length is 15 residues. As DNA, the CDR3 is TGTGCCAGTTCTTATCCCGGGACAGGGAGGGATGGCTACACCTTC. This sequence encodes CASSYPGTGRDGYTF.

This rearrangement joins TRBV29-1 to TRBJ1-2, with a weak D call TRBD1 (6 bases). The CDR3 contains 13 residues. Germline assignment: CDR1 SQVTM and CDR2 ANQGSEA. V was shortened by 5 bases and J by 5 bases, with 15 bases between the two germline ends. The CDR3 DNA reads as TGCAGCGTTTCTCGGGACATTTCGTATGGCTACACCTTC. Its protein product is CSVSRDISYGYTF.

This clone was detected only once. This rearrangement joins TRBV28 to TRBJ1-1; 7 bases agree with TRBD1. CDR3 length: 13 residues. V lost 8 bases and J lost 8; bases outside the gene matches: 11. Germline-derived CDR1 and CDR2 are MDHEN and SYDVKM. CDR3 sequence (DNA): TGTGCCAGCCGGTCGGGGGACAGCATCGAAGCTTTCTTT. Its protein product is CASRSGDSIEAFF. Drawing the rest from reference TRBV28 and TRBJ1-1, the complete variable domain is DVKVTQSSRYLVKRTGEKVFLECVQDMDHENMFWYRQDPGLGLRLIYFSYDVKMKEKGDIPEGYSVSREKKERFSLILESASTNQTSMYLCASRSGDSIEAFFGQGTRLTVV.

Concerning this clone itself: Other DNA sequences of this sample code for an identical CDR3. The V gene is TRBV27, the J gene TRBJ2-7; no clear D. CDR3 length: 11 amino acids. Deletions cut 3 bases from V and 7 bases from J, with 7 bases between. Per germline, CDR1 MNHEY and CDR2 SMNVEV (reference sequence). CDR3: CASSFGSEQYF. CDR3 nucleotide sequence: TGTGCCAGCAGTTTCGGGTCGGAGCAGTACTTC.

V is TRBV20-1 and J is TRBJ2-1; no clear D. V shed 7 bases and J shed 7 bases, with 8 bases lying between them. The CDR3 sequence is 10 residues long. CDR1 and CDR2 from the germline V gene are DFQATT and SNEGSKA (reference sequence). The CDR3 region is CSVVENEQFF. The DNA of the CDR3 is TGCAGTGTTGTGGAGAATGAGCAGTTCTTC.

This clone was recorded once. The V call is TRBV25-1, the J call TRBJ2-1; D may be TRBD2 (6 bases). The CDR3 consists of 14 residues. Trimming removed 5 bases at V and 7 bases at J, with 15 bases between. Germline CDR1 reads MGHDK; CDR2 reads SYGVNS. Written as DNA, the CDR3 is TGTGCCAGCAGTTTCCCAGCGGGTGCAAATGAGCAGTTCTTC. As protein: CASSFPAGANEQFF.

About this clone: A read error may produce the germline difference seen at one junction end. The chain joins TRBV5-5 to TRBJ2-1; TRBD2 agrees at 9 bases. Germline values: CDR1 SGHKS, CDR2 YYEKEE (reference sequence). This CDR3 contains 13 residues. CDR3 coding DNA: TGTGCCACCAGCGGGAGGTCCTACAATGAGCAGTTCTTC. Protein: CATSGRSYNEQFF.

The genes are TRBV7-3 and TRBJ2-1; 15 nucleotides match TRBD2. The CDR3 spans 19 residues. V gave up 5 bases and J gave up 0 bases; unmatched junction bases: 8. Per the germline V gene, CDR1 is SGHTA and CDR2 is FQGTGA. The CDR3 reads CASSPQGLAGGSSYNEQFF. The CDR3 DNA follows: TGTGCCAGCAGCCCCCAAGGACTAGCGGGAGGGAGCTCCTACAATGAGCAGTTCTTC.

The J gene is TRBJ2-1, the V gene TRBV29-1; 7 nucleotides line up with TRBD2. The V gene end was trimmed by 0 bases and the J gene end by 4 bases; junction bases not matched to a gene: 9. The CDR3 consists of 16 residues. Germline lookup yields CDR1 SQVTM and CDR2 ANQGSEA. As DNA, the CDR3 is TGCAGCGTTGAAGATCCTGGGCGGGGGAAATACAATGAGCAGTTCTTC. Translated: CSVEDPGRGKYNEQFF.

V and J are TRBV5-6 and TRBJ2-2, with D perhaps matching TRBD2 (7 bases). The CDR3 sequence is 13 residues long. CDR1 and CDR2 from the germline V gene are SGHDT and YYEEEE. Trimming took 5 bases from V and 5 from J, leaving 10 bases between them. The CDR3 nucleotides read TGTGCCAGCAGGGGGGGGCGGACCGGGGAGCTGTTTTTT. This translates into CASRGGRTGELFF.

The chain joins TRBV11-2 to TRBJ2-3, with a weak D call TRBD1 (5 bases). Trimming removed 5 bases from V and 3 bases from J, with 12 bases in between. Germline values: CDR1 SGHAT, CDR2 FQNNGV. The CDR3 length is 14 residues. This chain's CDR3 is CASSARPGTDTQYF. CDR3 DNA: TGTGCCAGCAGCGCCCGGCCAGGGACAGATACGCAGTATTTT.

The genes are TRBV2 and TRBJ2-7; TRBD1 matches 7 bases. This CDR3 has 16 amino acids. V was clipped by 10 bases and J by 2 bases; unmatched bases: 17. CDR1 is SNHLY and CDR2 is FYNNEI in the germline V gene. CDR3 amino acids: CATLTWTGYTTYEQYF. The CDR3, as DNA: TGTGCCACCCTAACCTGGACAGGTTATACCACCTACGAGCAGTACTTC.

J is TRBJ2-7 and V is TRBV7-2, with D possibly TRBD2 on 7 matching bases. V lost 0 bases and J lost 6, with 12 bases in between. The CDR3 contains 14 residues. The germline CDR1 and CDR2 sequences are SGHTA and FQGNSA. CDR3 in amino acids: CASSLALGGAEQYF. The CDR3 DNA follows: TGTGCCAGCAGCTTAGCCCTAGGGGGGGCCGAGCAGTACTTC.

Only one count was recorded for this clone. V usage is TRBV28 and J usage is TRBJ2-1, with TRBD1 as a possible D gene (6 bases). V shed 7 bases and J shed 6 bases, with 10 bases lying between them. The germline V gene has CDR1 MDHEN and CDR2 SYDVKM. The CDR3 spans 12 residues. The CDR3 here is CASMGAANEQFF. CDR3 coding DNA: TGTGCCAGCATGGGGGCCGCCAATGAGCAGTTCTTC.

J is TRBJ2-1 and V is TRBV4-1; 8 bases agree with TRBD2. With V trimmed by 4 bases and J by 7 bases, 12 bases remained unmatched. From germline, CDR1 is MGHRA and CDR2 YSYEKL. The CDR3 extends over 16 amino acids. CDR3 residues: CASSRDPAGAVNEQFF. In DNA form, the CDR3 reads TGCGCCAGCAGCCGCGATCCAGCGGGAGCCGTGAATGAGCAGTTCTTC.

This clone was seen more than once but under ten times. The chain recombines TRBV5-1 with TRBJ2-5, with 13 bases identical to TRBD2. J gave up 2 bases and V 1 base, and 5 bases lay outside the gene matches. CDR3 length equals 17 residues. Germline V gene lookup returns CDR1 SGHRS and CDR2 YFSETQ. CDR3 DNA sequence: TGCGCCAGCAGCTTGACCGGGACTAGCGGGACTCAAGAGACCCAGTACTTC. It codes for CASSLTGTSGTQETQYF.

The chain joins TRBV19 to TRBJ1-5; D unresolved. The V gene's germline CDR1 is LNHDA and CDR2 SQIVND (reference sequence). V lost 2 bases, J lost 3 bases, and 14 bases lay in between. The CDR3 is made up of 16 amino acids. CDR3 coding DNA: TGTGCCAGTAGTATATCTGTGGCAGGTCTCAATCAGCCCCAGCATTTT. Protein sequence: CASSISVAGLNQPQHF.

The chain recombines TRBV7-8 with TRBJ2-7; D perhaps matches TRBD1 (6 bases). This CDR3 comprises 15 residues. V was cut by 5 bases and J by 1 base, with 15 bases left in between. CDR1 SGHVS and CDR2 FQNEAQ come from the germline V gene. The CDR3 sequence: CASSHHGQYSYEQYF. In DNA, the CDR3 is TGTGCCAGCAGCCACCATGGACAGTATTCCTACGAGCAGTACTTC.

This clone occurred once. The same CDR3 can be traced to other DNA sequences in this sample. This rearrangement joins TRBV5-1 to TRBJ2-5, with D perhaps matching TRBD2 (6 bases). The CDR3 consists of 13 residues. Germline V gene data show CDR1 as SGHRS and CDR2 as YFSETQ. V lost 5 bases to trimming and J lost 2 bases, with 10 bases between them. The DNA of the CDR3 is TGCGCCAGCAGTTTAGCGGTACAAGAGACCCAGTACTTC. Translating it yields CASSLAVQETQYF.

In this sample, this clone turned up once. The CDR3 nucleotides are TGTGCCTGGAGTCTCGCGGGGGGCTCCTACAATGAGCAGTTCTTC. Amino acid sequence: CAWSLAGGSYNEQFF. V usage is TRBV30 and J usage is TRBJ2-1; the match to TRBD2 covers 8 bases. Per germline, CDR1 GTSNPN and CDR2 SVGIG (reference sequence). This CDR3 contains 15 residues. After removal of 2 bases from V and 0 bases from J, the junction contained 3 bases not matched to a gene. The whole variable domain, remainder taken from reference TRBV30 and TRBJ2-1, is SQTIHQWPATLVQPVGSPLSLECTVEGTSNPNLYWYRQAAGRGLQLLFYSVGIGQISSEVPQNLSASRPQDRQFILSSKKLLLSDSGFYLCAWSLAGGSYNEQFFGPGTRLTVL.

The J gene is TRBJ2-2, the V gene TRBV5-4; D unresolved. The germline V gene has CDR1 SGHNT and CDR2 YYREEE (reference sequence). With 0 bases removed from V and 5 bases from J, the gap between germline ends came to 14 bases. The CDR3 loop spans 16 amino acids. The CDR3 loop reads CASSLDVTLRTGELFF. In nucleotides, the CDR3 is TGTGCCAGCAGCTTGGACGTGACTCTTCGAACCGGGGAGCTGTTTTTT.

The rearrangement joins TRBV6-5 to TRBJ2-7; 8 nucleotides align to TRBD2. Per germline, CDR1 MNHEY and CDR2 SVGAGI. With V trimmed by 0 bases and J by 2 bases, 6 bases remained unmatched. The CDR3 is 16 residues long. For the CDR3, the DNA is TGTGCCAGCAGTTACTCTAGGACTAGCAGTACCTACGAGCAGTACTTC. This encodes CASSYSRTSSTYEQYF.

The rearrangement uses TRBV6-5 and TRBJ2-1, with 7 bases aligning to TRBD2. V lost 11 bases and J lost 9; bases outside the gene matches: 7. The CDR3 is 11 residues long. The germline gives CDR1 MNHEY, CDR2 SVGAGI. CDR3 sequence reads: CACMGGSEQFF. CDR3 sequence (DNA): TGTGCCTGCATGGGAGGGAGTGAGCAGTTCTTC.

This chain links TRBV29-1 with TRBJ1-1; TRBD1 matches 7 bases. The germline gives CDR1 SQVTM, CDR2 ANQGSEA. J gave up 4 bases and V 6 bases, and 11 bases lay outside the gene matches. The CDR3 is 14 amino acids. In DNA, the CDR3 is TGCAGCGTCCGTGGAGGGGGCGATAGCACTGAAGCTTTCTTT. Translating it yields CSVRGGGDSTEAFF.

The count of this clone is one. The genes are TRBV27 and TRBJ2-2; 10 nucleotides match TRBD2. The CDR3 is made up of 17 amino acids. Germline V gives CDR1 MNHEY, CDR2 SMNVEV (reference sequence). J was trimmed by 6 bases and V by 0 bases; bases with no gene match: 7. CDR3 sequence: CASSLSASGGAPGELFF. In nucleotides, the CDR3 is TGTGCCAGCAGTTTATCGGCCAGCGGGGGGGCCCCCGGGGAGCTGTTTTTT.